One and the same sample provided the 10 T cell receptor beta chains below, sequenced in a study of control samples from healthy donors and cancer patients. Produced via immunoSEQ multiplex PCR; TCRdb's table is partial and in-frame only. The sample holds 100,000 to 120,000 clones, around four fifths seen once. The specimen was blood. Receptor source: a woman aged 45-60 years in good health.

This rearrangement joins TRBV29-1 to TRBJ2-7; 9 bases fit TRBD1. From germline, CDR1 is SQVTM and CDR2 ANQGSEA. This CDR3 region has 14 residues. V shed 3 bases and J 1 base; nucleotides not matched to a gene: 4. In nucleotides, the CDR3 is TGCAGCGTTGAGATGACAGGGGGGTCCTACGAGCAGTACTTC. Translated: CSVEMTGGSYEQYF.

This clone was counted once. This sequence joins TRBV11-3 and TRBJ2-5, with D tentatively TRBD2 (5 bases). CDR1 SGHNT and CDR2 YENEEA come from the germline V gene. V lost 1 base to trimming and J lost 2 bases, with 11 bases between them. The CDR3 has 15 amino acids. The CDR3 nucleotides read TGTGCCAGCAGCTTAGTCCAGCGGAGTCAAGAGACCCAGTACTTC. Amino acids: CASSLVQRSQETQYF.

The chain carries TRBV14 and TRBJ2-3; D call uncertain. The V gene's germline CDR1 is SGHDN and CDR2 FVKESK. Trimming took 1 base from V and 6 from J, leaving 5 bases between them. The CDR3 totals 12 residues. The CDR3 sequence: CASSQVEDTQYF. In DNA form, the CDR3 reads TGTGCCAGCAGCCAAGTAGAGGATACGCAGTATTTT.

The chain uses TRBV5-1 and TRBJ2-5, with D tentatively TRBD1 (6 bases). Trimming removed 2 bases from V and 5 bases from J, with 13 bases in between. This CDR3 is built from 14 residues. Germline V lookup: CDR1 SGHRS, CDR2 YFSETQ. The CDR3 is CASSFTGTRETQYF. CDR3 DNA: TGCGCCAGCAGCTTCACAGGGACGAGGGAGACCCAGTACTTC.

This chain uses TRBV7-9 with TRBJ2-1, with 8 nucleotides matching TRBD2. This CDR3 comprises 17 residues. Germline lookup yields CDR1 SEHNR and CDR2 FQNEAQ (reference sequence). The V segment lost 5 bases and the J segment 4 bases; nucleotides outside the gene matches: 13. The CDR3 nucleotides are TGTGCCAGCAGCGCCAGCCCAAGCGGGAGTTCTTACAATGAGCAGTTCTTC. Its protein is CASSASPSGSSYNEQFF.

This chain links TRBV30 with TRBJ1-2, with D unclear. V was cut by 0 bases and J by 8 bases, with 10 bases left in between. There are 12 residues in the CDR3. In germline, CDR1 is GTSNPN, CDR2 SVGIG (reference sequence). CDR3 DNA: TGTGCCTGGAGTGTATTTCTGGGAGGCTACACCTTC. It is translated as CAWSVFLGGYTF.

V and J are TRBV5-4 and TRBJ2-3, with 9 positions matching TRBD2. V was pared by 9 bases and J by 7 bases, with 12 bases of the junction left unmatched. This CDR3 comprises 14 residues. Germline V lookup: CDR1 SGHNT, CDR2 YYREEE (reference sequence). CDR3 sequence (DNA): TGTGCCACCACGGCAGCGGGGGGCCAGAATACGCAGTATTTT. Translating gives CATTAAGGQNTQYF.

The chain employs TRBV4-2 and TRBJ2-3; TRBD2 matches at 10 bases. The CDR3 totals 17 residues. The V gene's germline CDR1 is LGHNA and CDR2 YNFKEQ. After removal of 0 bases from V and 7 bases from J, the junction contained 10 bases not matched to a gene. The DNA of the CDR3 is TGTGCCAGCAGCCAAGAAGTGGCTAGCGGGGGTGGGAATACGCAGTATTTT. This translates into CASSQEVASGGGNTQYF.

The CDR3 loop is CASSSGTGGRGEKLFF. DNA for the CDR3: TGTGCCAGTAGTTCCGGGACAGGGGGCCGAGGTGAAAAACTGTTTTTT. The J gene is TRBJ1-4, the V gene TRBV19, with 12 bases fitting TRBD1. Germline trimming cut 5 bases from V and 7 bases from J; bases unmatched to any gene: 8. The germline V gene encodes CDR1 LNHDA and CDR2 SQIVND (reference sequence). The CDR3 sequence is 16 residues long.

As to this clone: One end of the junction fails to match germline, which may point to a read error. V is TRBV12-3 or TRBV12-4 and J is TRBJ1-1; possibly TRBD1 for D (5 bases). This CDR3 is built from 13 residues. This chain's CDR3 is CASSLGARSEAFF. CDR3 nucleotide sequence: TGTGCCAGCAGCTTAGGGGCACGGAGCGAAGCTTTCTTT.